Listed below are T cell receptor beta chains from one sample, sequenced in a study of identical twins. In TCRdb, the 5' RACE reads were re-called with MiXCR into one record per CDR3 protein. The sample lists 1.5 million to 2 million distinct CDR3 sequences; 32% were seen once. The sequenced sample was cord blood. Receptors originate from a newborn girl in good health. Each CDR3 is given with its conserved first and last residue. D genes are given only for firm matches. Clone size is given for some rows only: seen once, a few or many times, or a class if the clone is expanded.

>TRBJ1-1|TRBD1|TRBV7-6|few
TGTGCCAGCAGCTTAGCGGGACAGGCGACGAACACTGAAGCTTTCTTT
CASSLAGQATNTEAFF
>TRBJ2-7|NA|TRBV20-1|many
TGCAGTGCTAGAGGCCTAGCTACCTACGAGCAGTACTTC
CSARGLATYEQYF
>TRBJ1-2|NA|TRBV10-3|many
TGTGCCATCAGTGGGGTCAACTATGGCTACACCTTC
CAISGVNYGYTF
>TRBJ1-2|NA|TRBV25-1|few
TGTGCCAGCAGTGAAGGGCGGGGAGAAAACTATGGCTACACCTTC
CASSEGRGENYGYTF
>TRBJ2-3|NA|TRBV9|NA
TGTGCCAGCAGCCAACACGGTAGCACAGATACGCAGTATTTT
CASSQHGSTDTQYF
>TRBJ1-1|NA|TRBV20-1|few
TGCAGTGCGAGGGACATATCGGGAGCTTTCTTT
CSARDISGAFF
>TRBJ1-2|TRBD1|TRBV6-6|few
TGTGCCAGCAGTCGGACAGGCTTCGGAGGCTACACCTTC
CASSRTGFGGYTF
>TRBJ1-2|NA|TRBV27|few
TGTGCCAGCGGGAAAAGGGACATCCCTGGCTACACCTTC
CASGKRDIPGYTF
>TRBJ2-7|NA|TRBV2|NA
TGTGCCAGCAGTGAGATGGGGGGCTCCTACGAGCAGTACTTC
CASSEMGGSYEQYF
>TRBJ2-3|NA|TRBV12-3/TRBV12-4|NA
TGTGCCAGCAGTTTCGCCGGCCTACGATGGGATACGCAGTATTTT
CASSFAGLRWDTQYF
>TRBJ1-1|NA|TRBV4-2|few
TGTGCCAGCAGCCATCGGTTGGAGAACACTGAAGCTTTCTTT
CASSHRLENTEAFF
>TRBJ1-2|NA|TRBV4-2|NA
TGTGCCAGCAGCAAAGACGGGGGGCGGTTGAATGGCTACACCTTC
CASSKDGGRLNGYTF
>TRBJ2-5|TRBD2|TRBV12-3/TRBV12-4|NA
TGTGCCAGCACCGTCACCGGCATTCCGGGACTAGCGGGGCCGACCCAGTACTTC
CASTVTGIPGLAGPTQYF
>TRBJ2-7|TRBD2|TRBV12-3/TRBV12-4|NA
TGTGCCAGCAGCCCCGCTAGCGGGGGCCCCCTCGAGCAGTACTTC
CASSPASGGPLEQYF
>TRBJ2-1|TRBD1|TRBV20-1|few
TGCAGTGCTAGGGACAGGGGGCACAATGAGCAGTTCTTC
CSARDRGHNEQFF
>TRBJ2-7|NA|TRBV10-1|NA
TGCGCCAGCAGTGAAACACCGGGACCTTCCTACGAGCAGTACTTC
CASSETPGPSYEQYF
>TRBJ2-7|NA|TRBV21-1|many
TGTGCCAGCAGCAAAGACAGCTCCTACGAGCAGTACTTC
CASSKDSSYEQYF
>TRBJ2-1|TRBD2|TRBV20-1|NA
TGCAGTGCCGGCACTAGCGGCTGGGAGCAGTTCTTC
CSAGTSGWEQFF
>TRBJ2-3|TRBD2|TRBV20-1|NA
TGCAGTGCTAGATTGGGGCTAGCGGACACAGATACGCAGTATTTT
CSARLGLADTDTQYF
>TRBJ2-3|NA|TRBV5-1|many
TGTGCCAGCAGCTTAGCGTCAGGTTCAGATACGCAGTATTTT
CASSLASGSDTQYF
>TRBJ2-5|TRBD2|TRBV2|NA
TGTGCCAGCAGCGTAGATCTAGCGGGAGAATACAATGAGCAGTACTTC
CASSVDLAGEYNEQYF
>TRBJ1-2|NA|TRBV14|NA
TGTGCCAGCAGCCACCCGTCGGACTATGGCTACACCTTC
CASSHPSDYGYTF
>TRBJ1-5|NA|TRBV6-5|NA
TGTGCCAGCAGCCGGGACTCATTTTATCAGCCCCAGCATTTT
CASSRDSFYQPQHF
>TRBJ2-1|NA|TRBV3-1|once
TGCGCCAGCAGCCAAGGGCGGGACGTCTACAATGAGCGGTTCTTC
CASSQGRDVYNERFF
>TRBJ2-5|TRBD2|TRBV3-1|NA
TGTGCCAGCAGCCCTCCTTCTAGCGGGATCCGCCAAGAGACCCAGTACTTC
CASSPPSSGIRQETQYF
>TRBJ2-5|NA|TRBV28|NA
TGTACCAGCAGCATTACCTCGGGTGAGCAGTACTTC
CTSSITSGEQYF
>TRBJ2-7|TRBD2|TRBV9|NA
TGTGCCAGCAGCGTAGGCGGGAGTGGGTCCTACAATGAGCAGTACTTC
CASSVGGSGSYNEQYF
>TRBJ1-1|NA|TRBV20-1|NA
TGCAGTGCCGCCACGGGGGGGAACGGTGAAGCTTTCTTT
CSAATGGNGEAFF
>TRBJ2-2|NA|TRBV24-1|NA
TGTGCCACCAGTGACCCCTATTACACCGGGGAGCTGTTTTTT
CATSDPYYTGELFF
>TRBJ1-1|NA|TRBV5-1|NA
TGCGCCAGCAGCCCCACCCCGGGGAAAGCTTTCTTT
CASSPTPGKAFF
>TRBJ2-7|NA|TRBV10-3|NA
TGTGCCATCGGGGTAGGAAGCTCCTACGAGCAGTACTTC
CAIGVGSSYEQYF
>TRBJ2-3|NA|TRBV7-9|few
TGTGCCAGCAGCTTACCCCCGTTGGAGTATTTT
CASSLPPLEYF
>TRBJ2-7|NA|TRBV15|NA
TGTGCCACCAGCAGAGATGAACAGGCCTACGAGCAGTACTTC
CATSRDEQAYEQYF
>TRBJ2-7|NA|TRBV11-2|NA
TGTGCCAGCAGCTTAAGTGGCTCAGGTCACAATGAGCAGTACTTC
CASSLSGSGHNEQYF
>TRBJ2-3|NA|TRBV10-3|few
TGTGCCATCAGTGAGTCGAAGCCGGGATCCACCTCTTCGGCTAGCACAGATACGCAGTATTTT
CAISESKPGSTSSASTDTQYF
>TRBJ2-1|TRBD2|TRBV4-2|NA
TGTGCCAGCAGCCAAGGGAGGACTAGCGGCGAGCAGTTCTTC
CASSQGRTSGEQFF
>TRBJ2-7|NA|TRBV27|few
TGTGCCAGCAGTTCCGAGCTGTTTCGCCACGAGCAGTACTTC
CASSSELFRHEQYF
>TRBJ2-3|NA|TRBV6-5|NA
TGTGCCTTCCGGGCTGGGAAGAGGGGCACAGATACGCAGTATTTT
CAFRAGKRGTDTQYF
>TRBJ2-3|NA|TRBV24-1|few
TGTGCCACCAGTGACGGCGGCCATACGCAGTATTTT
CATSDGGHTQYF
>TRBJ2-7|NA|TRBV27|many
TGTGCCAGCAGTTTATCAGGGATCGGCGAGCAGTACTTC
CASSLSGIGEQYF
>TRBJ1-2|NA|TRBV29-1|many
TGCAGCGTTGTGAGGGCAGCCTCTCTGTATGGCTACACCTTC
CSVVRAASLYGYTF
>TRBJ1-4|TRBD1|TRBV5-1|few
TGCGCCAGCAGCGGACAGGGGGGGAATGAAAAACTGTTTTTT
CASSGQGGNEKLFF
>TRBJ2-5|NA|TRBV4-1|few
TGCGCCAGCAGCCAAGTAGCCCAGGGACGCCCCCGGTACTTC
CASSQVAQGRPRYF
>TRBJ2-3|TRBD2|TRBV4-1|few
TGCGCCAGCAGCCAAACCCCAGGACTAGGGGAAACAGATACGCAGTATTTT
CASSQTPGLGETDTQYF
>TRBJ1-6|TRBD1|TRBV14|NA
TGTGCCAGCAGCCCACAGGGGCACTCACCCCTCCACTTT
CASSPQGHSPLHF
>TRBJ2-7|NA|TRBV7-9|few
TGTGCCACTCCCCCAAGCGTTTACGAGCAGTACTTC
CATPPSVYEQYF
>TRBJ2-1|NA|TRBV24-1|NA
TGTGCCACCAGTGATTTAGCGGGACAGGCCTACAATGAGCAGTTCTTC
CATSDLAGQAYNEQFF
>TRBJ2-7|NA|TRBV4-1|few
TGCGCCAGCAGCCAAGAGAGACATGGCGGCTACGAGCAGTACTTC
CASSQERHGGYEQYF
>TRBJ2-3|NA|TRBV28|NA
TGTGCCAGCAGTTTATGGGAGGGAGAGAGAGATACGCAGTATTTT
CASSLWEGERDTQYF
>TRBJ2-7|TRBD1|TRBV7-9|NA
TGTGCCAGCAGTCCGACTGAGGGGGCACTCTACGAGCAGTACTTC
CASSPTEGALYEQYF
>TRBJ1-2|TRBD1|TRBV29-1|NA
TGCAGCGTTGAAGCCCGACAGGGCTATTCTAACTATGGCTACACCTTC
CSVEARQGYSNYGYTF
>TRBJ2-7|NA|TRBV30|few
TGTGCCTGGTCTCCAGGGCCAGCAAGCTCCTACGAGCAGTACTTC
CAWSPGPASSYEQYF
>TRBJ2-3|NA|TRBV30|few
TGTGCCTGGAGTGTACGGGACCCTACGCAGTATTTT
CAWSVRDPTQYF
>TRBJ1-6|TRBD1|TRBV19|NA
TGTGCCAGTAACGACAGGGGAGTTGTGAATTCACCCCTCCACTTT
CASNDRGVVNSPLHF